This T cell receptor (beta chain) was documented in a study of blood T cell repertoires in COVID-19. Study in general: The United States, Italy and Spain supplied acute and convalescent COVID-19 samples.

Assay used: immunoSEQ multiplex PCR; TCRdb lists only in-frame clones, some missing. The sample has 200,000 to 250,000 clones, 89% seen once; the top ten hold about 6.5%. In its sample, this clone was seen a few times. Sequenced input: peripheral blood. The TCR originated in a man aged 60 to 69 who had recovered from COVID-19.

CDR3 DNA sequence: TGTGCCAGTAGTATGACAGGGATGGCGGAGACCCAGTACTTC. As protein: CASSMTGMAETQYF. The rearrangement joins TRBV19 to TRBJ2-5; 7 nucleotides align to TRBD1. Germline V gives CDR1 LNHDA, CDR2 SQIVND (reference sequence). CDR3 length: 14 residues. V shed 3 bases and J 5 bases; nucleotides not matched to a gene: 6.